The clone carrying this TCR beta chain has only one observation. This sample was included in a study of shared T cell receptors in the human thymus. The CDR3 is 14 residues long. Trimming left V 2 bases short and J 4 bases short, with 12 bases between. Germline V gene sequence: CDR1 SGDLS, CDR2 YYNGEE. This table comes from immunoSEQ multiplex PCR, and its TCRdb copy is limited to in-frame clones, with some not included. This sample has about 660,000 clones; around 87% occur once, and the top ten carry over 0.008%. This same sample was also taken into another study, of human thymus T cells. That study adds: Obtained as resections during corrective heart surgery, the thymus tissue was then studied.

The chain is built from TRBV9 and TRBJ1-1; D is undetermined. The TCR was taken from a boy younger than two with a congenital heart defect. The sequencing input was thymocytes. The CDR3 nucleotides are TGTGCCAGCAGCGTTTTGGAGATAGCCACTGAAGCTTTCTTT. Translating it yields CASSVLEIATEAFF.